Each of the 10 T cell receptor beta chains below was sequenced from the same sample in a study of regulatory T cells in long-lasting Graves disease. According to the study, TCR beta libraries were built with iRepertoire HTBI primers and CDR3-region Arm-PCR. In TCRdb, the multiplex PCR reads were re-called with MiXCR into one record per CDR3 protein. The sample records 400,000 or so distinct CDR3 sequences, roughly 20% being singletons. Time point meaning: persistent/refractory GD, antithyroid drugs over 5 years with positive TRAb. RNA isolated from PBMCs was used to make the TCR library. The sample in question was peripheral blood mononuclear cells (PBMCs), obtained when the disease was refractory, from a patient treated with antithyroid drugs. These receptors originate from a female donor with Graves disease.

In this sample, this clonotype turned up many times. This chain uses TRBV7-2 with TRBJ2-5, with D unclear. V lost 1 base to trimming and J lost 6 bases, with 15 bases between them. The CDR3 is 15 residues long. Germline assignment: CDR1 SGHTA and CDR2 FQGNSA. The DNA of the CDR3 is TGTGCCAGCAGCTTAGAAGCAGGCCGCGGAAAGACCCAGTACTTC. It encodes CASSLEAGRGKTQYF.

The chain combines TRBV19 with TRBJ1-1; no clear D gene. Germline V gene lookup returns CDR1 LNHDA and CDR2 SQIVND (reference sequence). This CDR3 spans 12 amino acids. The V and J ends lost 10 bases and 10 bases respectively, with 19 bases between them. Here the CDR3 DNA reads TGTGCCACTTTCGAGGAAATTAAGCGAGCTTTCTTT. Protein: CATFEEIKRAFF.

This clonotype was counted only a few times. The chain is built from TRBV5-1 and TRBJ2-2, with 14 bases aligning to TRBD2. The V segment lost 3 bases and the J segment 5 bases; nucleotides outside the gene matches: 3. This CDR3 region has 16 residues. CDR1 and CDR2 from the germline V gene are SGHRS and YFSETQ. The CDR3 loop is CASSSGLAGATGELFF. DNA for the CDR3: TGCGCCAGCAGCTCGGGACTAGCGGGAGCTACCGGGGAGCTGTTTTTT.

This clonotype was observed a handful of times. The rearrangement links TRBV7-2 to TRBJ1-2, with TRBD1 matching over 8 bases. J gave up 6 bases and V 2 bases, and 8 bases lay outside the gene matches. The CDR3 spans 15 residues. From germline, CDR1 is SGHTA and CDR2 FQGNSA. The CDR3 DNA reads TGTGCCAGCAGCTTACCGCAGGGGGCGTTAGATGGCTACACCTTC. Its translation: CASSLPQGALDGYTF.

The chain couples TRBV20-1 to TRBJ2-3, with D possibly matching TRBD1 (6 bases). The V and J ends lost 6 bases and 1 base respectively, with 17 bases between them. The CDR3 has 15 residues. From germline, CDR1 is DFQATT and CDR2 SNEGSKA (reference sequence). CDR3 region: CSARNRVGGTDTQYF. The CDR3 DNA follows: TGCAGTGCCAGAAACAGGGTGGGAGGCACAGATACGCAGTATTTT.

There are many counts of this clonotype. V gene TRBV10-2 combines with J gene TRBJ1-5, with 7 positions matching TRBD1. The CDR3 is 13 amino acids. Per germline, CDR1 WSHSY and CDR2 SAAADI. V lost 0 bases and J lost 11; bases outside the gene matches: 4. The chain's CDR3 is CASSESTGTAQHF. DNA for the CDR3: TGCGCCAGCAGTGAGTCCACGGGGACAGCCCAGCATTTT.

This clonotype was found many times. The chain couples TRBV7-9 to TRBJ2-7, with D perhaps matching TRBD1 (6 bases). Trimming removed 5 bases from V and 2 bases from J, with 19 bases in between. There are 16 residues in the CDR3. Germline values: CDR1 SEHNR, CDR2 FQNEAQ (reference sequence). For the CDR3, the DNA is TGTGCCAGCAGCCCGCCTCTCGGACAGCCACCCTACGAGCAGTACTTC. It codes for CASSPPLGQPPYEQYF. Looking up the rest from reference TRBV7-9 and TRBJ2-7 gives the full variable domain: DTGVSQNPRHKITKRGQNVTFRCDPISEHNRLYWYRQTLGQGPEFLTYFQNEAQLEKSRLLSDRFSAERPKGSFSTLEIQRTEQGDSAMYLCASSPPLGQPPYEQYFGPGTRLTVT.

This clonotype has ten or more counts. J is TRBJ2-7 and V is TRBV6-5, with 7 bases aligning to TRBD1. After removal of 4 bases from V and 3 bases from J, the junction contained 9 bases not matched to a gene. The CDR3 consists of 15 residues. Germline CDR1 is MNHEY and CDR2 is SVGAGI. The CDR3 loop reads CASSSHRDSNYEQYF. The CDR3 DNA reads TGTGCCAGCAGTTCTCACCGGGACAGTAACTACGAGCAGTACTTC.

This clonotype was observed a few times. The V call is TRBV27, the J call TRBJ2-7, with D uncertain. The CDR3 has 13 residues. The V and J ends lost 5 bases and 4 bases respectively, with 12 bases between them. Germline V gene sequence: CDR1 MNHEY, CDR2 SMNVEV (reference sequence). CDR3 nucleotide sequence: TGTGCCAGCAGTGCAAGTTTAGGGTACGAGCAGTACTTC. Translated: CASSASLGYEQYF.

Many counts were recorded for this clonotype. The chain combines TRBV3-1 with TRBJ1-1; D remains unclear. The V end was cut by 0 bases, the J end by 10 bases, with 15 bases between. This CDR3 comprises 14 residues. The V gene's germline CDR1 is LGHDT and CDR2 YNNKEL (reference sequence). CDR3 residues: CASSQDFPAERAFF. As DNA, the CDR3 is TGTGCCAGCAGCCAAGATTTCCCTGCCGAGCGAGCTTTCTTT.